A single sample is the source of the 27 T cell receptor beta chains below, sequenced in a study of CD8 T cell repertoires and HIV-1 epitope variants. Antigens for these TCRs are unknown. Clones were read by immunoSEQ multiplex PCR, and TCRdb kept only the in-frame ones, dropping some. In the table there are almost 2,500 clones, around 63% of which are singletons. The sequenced material came from cultured CD8+ T cells derived from PBMCs. These receptors were collected from a male donor with HIV.

DNA of the CDR3: TGTGCCAGCAGCCCTCTCGAGGGGGAGTGGGTCTACGAGCAGTACTTC. It translates to CASSPLEGEWVYEQYF. The rearrangement links TRBV7-9 to TRBJ2-7; D is possibly TRBD1 (6 bases). Germline V gene lookup returns CDR1 SEHNR and CDR2 FQNEAQ (reference sequence). The CDR3 has 16 amino acids. With 5 bases removed from V and 3 bases from J, the gap between germline ends came to 20 bases.

The V and J genes are TRBV7-8 and TRBJ2-1; D is ambiguous. Germline V gene lookup returns CDR1 SGHVS and CDR2 FQNEAQ. The V and J ends lost 7 bases and 5 bases respectively, with 9 bases between them. The length of the CDR3 is 12 residues. The CDR3 sequence is CASTLMDNEQFF. In nucleotides, the CDR3 is TGTGCCAGCACCCTCATGGACAATGAGCAGTTCTTC.

The CDR3 nucleotides read TGCGCCAGCAGCCAAGACAGACCGTTCACCGGGGAGCTGTTTTTT. Amino acid sequence: CASSQDRPFTGELFF. The chain links TRBV4-3 to TRBJ2-2; D gene unclear. V was trimmed by 0 bases and J by 4 bases, leaving 9 bases between them. This CDR3 is built from 15 residues. In germline, CDR1 is LGHNA, CDR2 YSLEER.

This clone has just a few counts. This chain uses TRBV5-1 with TRBJ2-7, with D tentatively TRBD1 (5 bases). Germline assignment: CDR1 SGHRS and CDR2 YFSETQ. V lost 7 bases and J lost 1, with 9 bases in between. The CDR3 is 12 amino acids. The CDR3 protein is CASEGDSYEQYF. CDR3 bases: TGCGCCAGCGAAGGGGATTCCTACGAGCAGTACTTC.

The chain is built from TRBV21-1 and TRBJ2-5; the D call in the table, TRBD1, was not verified against the DNA. TRBV21-1 corresponds to a pseudogene. The length of the CDR3 is 16 residues. The CDR3 nucleotides are TGTGCCAGCAGCAAAATTCTAAGGGGAAACCAAGAGACCCAGTACTTC. It specifies CASSKILRGNQETQYF.

V gene TRBV18 combines with J gene TRBJ2-3; maybe TRBD2 (6 bases). Germline V lookup: CDR1 KGHSH, CDR2 LQKENI. The CDR3 is 15 residues long. Trimming removed 3 bases at V and 3 bases at J, with 13 bases between. CDR3: CASSPLGEATDTQYF. CDR3 coding DNA: TGTGCCAGCTCACCGCTGGGGGAGGCTACAGATACGCAGTATTTT.

This clone occurred a few times. The chain employs TRBV6-1 and TRBJ2-7; D is ambiguous. Germline CDR1 and CDR2: MNHNS and SASEGT. The ends were cut back, 1 base at V and 2 bases at J, with 9 bases in the middle. CDR3 length: 14 residues. The CDR3 DNA follows: TGTGCCAGCAGTGAAGGAGCAGGTCCCTACGAGCAGTACTTC. This codes for CASSEGAGPYEQYF.

The chain uses TRBV11-3 and TRBJ2-2; D ambiguous. Per germline, CDR1 SGHNT and CDR2 YENEEA. CDR3 length equals 13 residues. Trimming pared 3 bases from V and 5 bases from J, leaving 7 bases between. In DNA, the CDR3 is TGTGCCAGCAGCTTTAGAAGGACCGGGGAGCTGTTTTTT. It yields the protein CASSFRRTGELFF.

V usage is TRBV6-5 and J usage is TRBJ2-7; 7 positions match TRBD1. The CDR3 sequence is 16 residues long. V was pared by 4 bases and J by 4 bases, with 13 bases of the junction left unmatched. Germline V gives CDR1 MNHEY, CDR2 SVGAGI. CDR3 loop: CASSSLPGGPPYEQYF. The CDR3 DNA reads as TGTGCCAGCAGTTCCCTACCAGGGGGACCCCCGTACGAGCAGTACTTC.

This clone was observed a handful of times. The CDR3 DNA reads TGTGCCAGCAGTGATCCGGACAGCGCTTGGGGGACCCAGTACTTC. Its protein product is CASSDPDSAWGTQYF. The chain employs TRBV2 and TRBJ2-5; the D gene is possibly TRBD1 (6 bases). Germline CDR1 SNHLY, CDR2 FYNNEI. Between the trimmed V and J ends, which lost 3 bases and 7 bases, there was a span of 18 bases. This CDR3 has 15 residues.

The rearrangement links TRBV4-2 to TRBJ2-7; D is uncertain. CDR1 is LGHNA and CDR2 is YNFKEQ in the germline V gene. Trimming pared 0 bases from V and 3 bases from J, leaving 9 bases between. The CDR3 extends over 14 amino acids. In DNA form, the CDR3 reads TGTGCCAGCAGCCAAGATCTTGGAAGCTACGAGCAGTACTTC. This translates into CASSQDLGSYEQYF.

The gene calls are TRBV9 and TRBJ1-1; D is unclear. The germline V and J ends were trimmed by 0 bases and 10 bases, with 16 bases remaining between them. This CDR3 comprises 14 residues. CDR1 and CDR2 (germline): SGDLS, YYNGEE. CDR3 DNA: TGTGCCAGCAGCGTAGGTACGGCAGGAGTTAGAGCTTTCTTT. Translating it yields CASSVGTAGVRAFF.

The table lists this clone with a few counts. The chain carries TRBV30 and TRBJ1-4; TRBD1 is a possible D gene (6 bases). The CDR3 runs to 14 residues. In germline, CDR1 is GTSNPN, CDR2 SVGIG (reference sequence). Trimming pared 4 bases from V and 5 bases from J, leaving 14 bases between. In DNA form, the CDR3 reads TGTGCCTGGAATGAGGGCAGGGGAAATGAAAAACTGTTTTTT. Protein sequence: CAWNEGRGNEKLFF.

This chain joins TRBV7-9 and TRBJ2-1; D may be TRBD2 (6 bases). Germline CDR1 SEHNR, CDR2 FQNEAQ (reference sequence). The V gene lost 6 bases and the J gene lost 0 bases, with 18 bases spanning the gap. The CDR3 has 17 amino acids. DNA for the CDR3: TGTGCCAGCAGACGCGGGGCCGCCTCCGGCTCCTACAATGAGCAGTTCTTC. Encoded protein: CASRRGAASGSYNEQFF.

The chain links TRBV5-4 to TRBJ2-2; D could derive from TRBD1 or TRBD2 (5 bases each). V lost 2 bases to trimming and J lost 6 bases, with 11 bases between them. This CDR3 has 14 amino acids. CDR1 and CDR2 (germline): SGHNT, YYREEE (reference sequence). The CDR3 region is CASSFDLGPGELFF. The CDR3 bases are TGTGCCAGCAGCTTTGACTTGGGACCCGGGGAGCTGTTTTTT. Together with reference TRBV5-4 and TRBJ2-2, the CDR3 gives the full variable domain: ETGVTQSPTHLIKTRGQQVTLRCSSQSGHNTVSWYQQALGQGPQFIFQYYREEENGRGNFPPRFSGLQFPNYSSELNVNALELDDSALYLCASSFDLGPGELFFGEGSRLTVL.

The chain links TRBV27 to TRBJ2-3, with D unresolved. Trimming pared 4 bases from V and 1 base from J, leaving 6 bases between. The CDR3 spans 13 residues. CDR1 MNHEY and CDR2 SMNVEV come from the germline V gene (reference sequence). In DNA form, the CDR3 reads TGTGCCAGCAGTTCGTGGGGCACAGATACGCAGTATTTT. It is translated as CASSSWGTDTQYF.

The chain employs TRBV15 and TRBJ2-3; D could derive from TRBD1 or TRBD2 (6 bases each). Trimming cost V 0 bases and J 3 bases, with 10 bases left between them. CDR3 length: 15 residues. Germline CDR1 and CDR2: LNHNV and YYDKDF (reference sequence). Written as DNA, the CDR3 is TGTGCCACCAGCAGAGAGGGGGGCCGGACAGATACGCAGTATTTT. Residues: CATSREGGRTDTQYF.

CDR3 DNA: TGCGCCAGCAGTGAACTGGACGAGCAGTACTTC. As protein: CASSELDEQYF. The chain links TRBV10-2 to TRBJ2-7, with D unresolved. Trimming left V 3 bases short and J 5 bases short, with 5 bases between. The length of the CDR3 is 11 residues. The germline V gene has CDR1 WSHSY and CDR2 SAAADI.

The genes are TRBV4-1 and TRBJ2-7; 10 bases are a match to TRBD2. Trimming took 2 bases from V and 7 from J; bases not matched to a gene: 8. The CDR3 is 15 residues long. Germline V gene sequence: CDR1 MGHRA, CDR2 YSYEKL. The CDR3 DNA reads TGCGCCAGCAGCCAAAGTCTAGCGGGAGCTGGGGAGCAGTACTTC. Translation: CASSQSLAGAGEQYF.

The V gene is TRBV5-6, the J gene TRBJ2-1; no clear D. Germline V gene sequence: CDR1 SGHDT, CDR2 YYEEEE. V lost 3 bases, J lost 7 bases, and 5 bases lay in between. This CDR3 region has 11 residues. The CDR3 spells CASSYSNEQFF. The CDR3 nucleotides read TGTGCCAGCAGCTATTCAAATGAGCAGTTCTTC.

The rearrangement uses TRBV7-2 and TRBJ1-1; a possible D gene is TRBD1 (6 bases). Germline CDR1 reads SGHTA; CDR2 reads FQGNSA. The CDR3 spans 15 residues. Between the trimmed V and J ends, which lost 1 base and 3 bases, there was a span of 12 bases. For the CDR3, the DNA is TGTGCCAGCAGCTTAGACGCAACAGGGTACACTGAAGCTTTCTTT. This sequence encodes CASSLDATGYTEAFF. Variable domain in full (rest from reference TRBV7-2 and TRBJ1-1): GAGVSQSPSNKVTEKGKDVELRCDPISGHTALYWYRQSLGQGLEFLIYFQGNSAPDKSGLPSDRFSAERTGGSVSTLTIQRTQQEDSAVYLCASSLDATGYTEAFFGQGTRLTVV.

The chain has TRBV5-4 and TRBJ1-5; no definite D call. Germline V gives CDR1 SGHNT, CDR2 YYREEE (reference sequence). Between the trimmed V and J ends, which lost 2 bases and 0 bases, there was a span of 6 bases. The CDR3 is 14 amino acids. CDR3 sequence reads: CASSFSGSNQPQHF. The DNA for the CDR3 is TGTGCCAGCAGCTTTTCGGGTAGCAATCAGCCCCAGCATTTT.

The J gene is TRBJ1-2, the V gene TRBV28; D not certain. The CDR3 totals 11 residues. V was cut by 5 bases and J by 0 bases, with 1 base left in between. Germline CDR1 is MDHEN and CDR2 is SYDVKM. The CDR3 loop reads CASSTNYGYTF. In DNA form, the CDR3 reads TGTGCCAGCAGTACTAACTATGGCTACACCTTC.

This chain links TRBV5-6 with TRBJ2-1; no firm D call. The CDR3 has 14 amino acids. Trimming removed 2 bases from V and 1 base from J, with 7 bases in between. The germline CDR1 and CDR2 sequences are SGHDT and YYEEEE. CDR3 region: CASSFAQSYNEQFF. In DNA form, the CDR3 reads TGTGCCAGCAGCTTCGCACAGTCCTACAATGAGCAGTTCTTC.

The V gene is TRBV27, the J gene TRBJ2-3; no clear D. The CDR3 is 15 residues long. Trimming took off 0 bases at V and 4 bases at J, with 11 bases between the two ends. Per germline, CDR1 MNHEY and CDR2 SMNVEV (reference sequence). Here the CDR3 reads CASSLSTANSDTQYF. The CDR3, as DNA: TGTGCCAGCAGTTTATCGACTGCTAACTCAGATACGCAGTATTTT.

The gene calls are TRBV27 and TRBJ2-7; TRBD1 agrees at 10 bases. The CDR3 has 17 residues. V lost 5 bases, J lost 0 bases, and 10 bases stayed unmatched. Germline assignment: CDR1 MNHEY and CDR2 SMNVEV (reference sequence). The CDR3: CASSPLPGQGSSYEQYF. CDR3 nucleotides: TGTGCCAGCAGTCCCCTACCGGGACAGGGGAGCTCCTACGAGCAGTACTTC.

The chain joins TRBV18 to TRBJ2-5; the D gene is possibly TRBD2 (5 bases). V gave up 2 bases and J gave up 1 base, with 8 bases separating them. Germline values: CDR1 KGHSH, CDR2 LQKENI. The CDR3 consists of 14 residues. The CDR3 spells CASSPGLSQETQYF. Here the CDR3 DNA reads TGTGCCAGCTCACCAGGACTTTCCCAAGAGACCCAGTACTTC.